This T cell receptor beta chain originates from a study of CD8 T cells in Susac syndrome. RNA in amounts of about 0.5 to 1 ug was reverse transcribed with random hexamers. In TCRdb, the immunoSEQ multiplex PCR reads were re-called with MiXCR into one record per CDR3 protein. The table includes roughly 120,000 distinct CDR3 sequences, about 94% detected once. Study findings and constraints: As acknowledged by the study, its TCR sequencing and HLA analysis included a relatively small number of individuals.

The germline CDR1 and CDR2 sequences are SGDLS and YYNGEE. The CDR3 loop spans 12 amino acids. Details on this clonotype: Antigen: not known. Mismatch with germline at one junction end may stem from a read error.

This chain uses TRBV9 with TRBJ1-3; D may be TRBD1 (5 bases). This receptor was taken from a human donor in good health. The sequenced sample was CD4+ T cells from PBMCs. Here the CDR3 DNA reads TGTGCCAGCAGCGTAGCCGGGGGACTGCTCAATTTT. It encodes CASSVAGGLLNF. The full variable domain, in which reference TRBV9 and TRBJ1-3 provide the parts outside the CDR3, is DSGVTQTPKHLITATGQRVTLRCSPRSGDLSVYWYQQSLDQGLQFLIQYYNGEERAKGNILERFSAQQFPDLHSELNLSSLELGDSALYFCASSVAGGLLNFGEGSWLTVV.